The clone carrying this T cell receptor (beta chain) was observed a few times. The antigen remains undetermined. The patients had locally advanced or metastatic urothelial carcinoma. The data stem from a study of PD-L1 blockade in urothelial cancer. On the study more broadly: Blood was analyzed 3 weeks (second dose) and 6 weeks after treatment start. A median of about 140,000 T cells was found in the blood samples.

The CDR3 runs to 15 residues. The germline V gene has CDR1 SGDLS and CDR2 YYNGEE. Trimming took 1 base from V and 0 from J, leaving 7 bases between them. Assay used: immunoSEQ multiplex PCR; TCRdb lists only in-frame clones, some missing. Of tens of thousands of clones in the sample, about four fifths were seen once. General study results and limits: Better progression-free and overall survival followed lower pretreatment blood clonality.

The TCR sequence derives from a man between 65 and 85 years old with urothelial cancer. The rearrangement uses TRBV9 and TRBJ2-2; a weak D match, TRBD1 (5 bases). Specimen: PBMCs, collected around atezolizumab (anti-PD-L1) treatment. Here the CDR3 reads CASSVSTANTGELFF. As DNA, the CDR3 is TGTGCCAGCAGCGTATCGACAGCGAACACCGGGGAGCTGTTTTTT. The whole variable domain, filled in from reference TRBV9 and TRBJ2-2, reads DSGVTQTPKHLITATGQRVTLRCSPRSGDLSVYWYQQSLDQGLQFLIQYYNGEERAKGNILERFSAQQFPDLHSELNLSSLELGDSALYFCASSVSTANTGELFFGEGSRLTVL.